The source of this T cell receptor (beta chain) is a study of shared clonotypes between healthy human individuals. Turning to the study itself: Researchers assigned three CD4 naive, three CD4 memory, two CD8 naive and one CD8 memory plate to each donor. Study-wide results and caveats: Among four donors, roughly 5.4% of naive CD4 clonotypes were found in common. Generally, estimated richness proved larger in naive subsets than it did in memory subsets.

In germline, CDR1 is SGHTA, CDR2 FQGNSA. The CDR3 is made up of 15 amino acids. Losses at the gene ends were 2 bases for V and 3 bases for J; bases not matched to a gene: 3. Assay: immunoSEQ multiplex PCR; the TCRdb copy retains only in-frame clones and omits some. This sample has around 2.5 million clones, with approximately 93% found just once. Details on this clone: The antigen remains unidentified.

Everyone who donated was a Caucasian adult who lived in Nashville, Tennessee. Source material: naive CD4+ T cells from PBMCs. Subset here: CD45RA+ positively selected. This chain joins TRBV7-2 and TRBJ2-3; 9 positions agree with TRBD1. The sequence came from a man between 18 and 35 years old in good health. Some clones in this sample may be carry-over from other donors' samples. The DNA for the CDR3 is TGTGCCAGCAGCTTAACGGGACAGGGTACAGATACGCAGTATTTT. Residues: CASSLTGQGTDTQYF. The variable domain in full, completed from reference TRBV7-2 and TRBJ2-3, reads GAGVSQSPSNKVTEKGKDVELRCDPISGHTALYWYRQSLGQGLEFLIYFQGNSAPDKSGLPSDRFSAERTGGSVSTLTIQRTQQEDSAVYLCASSLTGQGTDTQYFGPGTRLTVL.